The next 6 T cell receptor beta chains were all read from a single sample in a study of radiation and T cells in renal cell carcinoma. Time point meaning: blood 4 weeks post-SBRT, at nephrectomy. Treatment of the sample: 15 Gy SBRT to primary tumor, nephrectomy 4 weeks later. Assay: immunoSEQ multiplex PCR; the TCRdb copy retains only in-frame clones and omits some. The data contain around 100,000 clones, 84% of them singletons. This sample comprised blood, obtained from a patient whose treatment included radiotherapy and nephrectomy. The receptors come from a man aged 60 to 75 with renal cell carcinoma.

The J gene is TRBJ1-1, the V gene TRBV28; the D gene is possibly TRBD1 (6 bases). V lost 4 bases and J 5 bases, leaving 14 bases between the germline ends. Germline lookup yields CDR1 MDHEN and CDR2 SYDVKM. The CDR3 runs to 14 residues. CDR3 nucleotide sequence: TGTGCCAGCAGTTCAAGCCGGGGGCTGACTGAAGCTTTCTTT. It translates to CASSSSRGLTEAFF. Looking up the rest from reference TRBV28 and TRBJ1-1 gives the full variable domain: DVKVTQSSRYLVKRTGEKVFLECVQDMDHENMFWYRQDPGLGLRLIYFSYDVKMKEKGDIPEGYSVSREKKERFSLILESASTNQTSMYLCASSSSRGLTEAFFGQGTRLTVV.

The V gene is TRBV7-9, the J gene TRBJ2-7, with TRBD1 identical over 9 bases. Germline V CDR1 and CDR2: SEHNR, FQNEAQ (reference sequence). Germline trimming cut 0 bases from V and 4 bases from J; bases unmatched to any gene: 4. The CDR3 spans 15 residues. DNA for the CDR3: TGTGCCAGCAGCTTAGCGGGGACAGGGAGGTACGAGCAGTACTTC. As protein: CASSLAGTGRYEQYF.

The rearrangement joins TRBV7-9 to TRBJ2-3, with TRBD2 matching over 7 bases. The CDR3 is 16 residues long. V lost 5 bases, J lost 0 bases, and 8 bases stayed unmatched. CDR1 is SEHNR, CDR2 FQNEAQ, per germline (reference sequence). Written as DNA, the CDR3 is TGTGCCAGCAGCCCCAGCGGGACGGGGAGCACAGATACGCAGTATTTT. Encoded protein: CASSPSGTGSTDTQYF.

The V and J genes are TRBV19 and TRBJ1-1; D is ambiguous. This CDR3 has 16 residues. Trimming pared 0 bases from V and 4 bases from J, leaving 15 bases between. The germline CDR1 and CDR2 sequences are LNHDA and SQIVND (reference sequence). CDR3 DNA: TGTGCCAGTAGTATAGAAGGGAGACGCCGGATCACTGAAGCTTTCTTT. This encodes CASSIEGRRRITEAFF.

CDR3: CASSQGKVRDYRTTGELFF. The CDR3 DNA sequence: TGTGCCAGCAGCCAAGGGAAGGTAAGGGACTACAGGACCACCGGGGAGCTGTTTTTT. V and J are TRBV4-2 and TRBJ2-2; TRBD2 matches at 7 bases. Germline values: CDR1 LGHNA, CDR2 YNFKEQ. V lost 1 base and J lost 4; bases outside the gene matches: 15. The CDR3 spans 19 residues.

The CDR3 is CASSFRDREDYGYTF. As DNA, the CDR3 is TGTGCCAGCAGTTTCCGGGACAGGGAGGACTATGGCTACACCTTC. The rearrangement joins TRBV28 to TRBJ1-2, with 9 bases fitting TRBD1. Germline V gives CDR1 MDHEN, CDR2 SYDVKM. Unmatched junction bases numbered 5, after V lost 3 bases and J lost 3 bases. The CDR3 contains 15 residues.